The 18 T cell receptor beta chains below were found in one sample sequenced in a study of T cells in localized non-small cell lung cancer. Libraries were prepared by immunoSEQ multiplex PCR; TCRdb keeps only in-frame clonotypes and omits some of them. This sample yields tens of thousands of clones, of which over 80% are seen a single time; more than 14% belongs to the top ten. This material consisted of peripheral blood, taken before any cancer treatment. These TCRs come from a man aged 40 to 70 with stage I squamous cell lung carcinoma.

The chain combines TRBV28 with TRBJ1-2; 9 bases are a match to TRBD1. CDR1 is MDHEN, CDR2 SYDVKM, per germline. The CDR3 spans 12 residues. V lost 4 bases and J lost 8; bases outside the gene matches: 2. The CDR3 DNA is TGTGCCAGCAGTTCGGGGACAGGGGGCTACACCTTC. It encodes CASSSGTGGYTF.

The J gene is TRBJ1-2, the V gene TRBV10-3; TRBD1 might be the D (6 bases). Trimming took off 8 bases at V and 3 bases at J, with 13 bases between the two ends. Germline V lookup: CDR1 ENHRY, CDR2 SYGVKD. This CDR3 has 13 residues. CDR3 DNA sequence: TGTGCCATCGGGAAGGGGGGGGACTATGGCTACACCTTC. It encodes CAIGKGGDYGYTF.

This chain connects TRBV28 to TRBJ1-4; D call uncertain. Trimming removed 2 bases at V and 8 bases at J, with 15 bases between. This CDR3 spans 15 amino acids. In germline, CDR1 is MDHEN, CDR2 SYDVKM. This CDR3 reads CASSLVAAGREKLFF. The CDR3 DNA follows: TGTGCCAGCAGTTTAGTGGCAGCTGGGCGGGAAAAACTGTTTTTT.

This chain connects TRBV6-5 to TRBJ2-7; D is unresolved. The V end was cut by 2 bases, the J end by 1 base, with 6 bases between. This CDR3 contains 13 residues. Germline CDR1 and CDR2: MNHEY and SVGAGI. The CDR3 coding sequence is TGTGCCAGCAGTTACAGGAGTTCCTACGAGCAGTACTTC. Amino acid sequence: CASSYRSSYEQYF.

The chain employs TRBV7-8 and TRBJ2-5; D uncertain. Germline V gene data show CDR1 as SGHVS and CDR2 as FQNEAQ. Trimming took 5 bases from V and 5 from J, leaving 15 bases between them. This CDR3 is built from 14 residues. This CDR3 reads CASSVQGFGETQYF. In nucleotides, the CDR3 is TGTGCCAGCAGCGTGCAAGGGTTCGGGGAGACCCAGTACTTC.

This chain links TRBV27 with TRBJ2-1; 8 bases are shared with TRBD2. Germline V gives CDR1 MNHEY, CDR2 SMNVEV (reference sequence). The CDR3 covers 15 residues. The V and J ends lost 7 bases and 7 bases, in that order; junction bases with no gene match: 12. This CDR3 reads CASTTGIAGRNEQFF. The DNA of the CDR3 is TGTGCCAGCACCACGGGAATAGCGGGGAGGAATGAGCAGTTCTTC.

The chain joins TRBV5-1 to TRBJ2-6, with D maybe TRBD1 (5 bases). The CDR3 length is 15 residues. With 6 bases removed from V and 0 bases from J, the gap between germline ends came to 10 bases. The germline V gene encodes CDR1 SGHRS and CDR2 YFSETQ. The CDR3 sequence is CASTYRFSGANVLTF. CDR3 nucleotides: TGCGCCAGCACCTACAGGTTCTCTGGGGCCAACGTCCTGACTTTC.

This chain links TRBV2 with TRBJ2-3; D not certain. The CDR3 is made up of 12 amino acids. Germline V gene lookup returns CDR1 SNHLY and CDR2 FYNNEI. Trimming removed 4 bases from V and 6 bases from J, with 8 bases in between. The CDR3 region is CASSVFLDTQYF. The CDR3, as DNA: TGTGCCAGCAGTGTTTTCCTCGATACGCAGTATTTT.

The chain is built from TRBV4-2 and TRBJ1-1; no definite D call. The V gene lost 0 bases and the J gene lost 1 base, with 15 bases spanning the gap. The CDR3 is 17 residues long. CDR1 is LGHNA, CDR2 YNFKEQ, per germline. The CDR3 sequence: CASSQDFLRRGNTEAFF. Written as DNA, the CDR3 is TGTGCCAGCAGCCAAGATTTCCTCCGACGGGGGAACACTGAAGCTTTCTTT.

This rearrangement joins TRBV7-8 to TRBJ2-2; D is uncertain. The CDR3 extends over 11 amino acids. Per the germline V gene, CDR1 is SGHVS and CDR2 is FQNEAQ. V lost 5 bases to trimming and J lost 10 bases, with 8 bases between them. CDR3 protein: CASSPNLELFF. CDR3 DNA sequence: TGTGCCAGCAGCCCAAACTTGGAGCTGTTTTTT.

The CDR3 here is CASSAQETQYF. Here the CDR3 DNA reads TGCGCCAGCAGCGCCCAAGAGACCCAGTACTTC. The chain links TRBV5-1 to TRBJ2-5, with D uncertain. The ends were cut back, 4 bases at V and 1 base at J, with 2 bases in the middle. The germline V gene encodes CDR1 SGHRS and CDR2 YFSETQ. The CDR3 runs 11 residues.

This chain connects TRBV5-6 to TRBJ1-2; D is possibly TRBD1 (6 bases). Germline V gives CDR1 SGHDT, CDR2 YYEEEE. The CDR3 runs 15 residues. V was cut by 3 bases and J by 8 bases, with 20 bases left in between. The CDR3 sequence: CASSSGTSEVYGYTF. In nucleotides, the CDR3 is TGTGCCAGCAGCTCTGGGACATCCGAGGTCTACGGCTACACCTTC.

This clone occurred once. The chain recombines TRBV19 with TRBJ1-3; no reliable D call. The V and J ends lost 3 bases and 0 bases respectively, with 12 bases between them. Germline values: CDR1 LNHDA, CDR2 SQIVND (reference sequence). The CDR3 is 16 residues long. The CDR3 DNA follows: TGTGCCAGTAGTATTGGTGCAGCCCGCTCTGGAAACACCATATATTTT. The encoded protein is CASSIGAARSGNTIYF.

V is TRBV25-1 and J is TRBJ2-1, with D unresolved. V lost 7 bases, J lost 9 bases, and 10 bases lay in between. The length of the CDR3 is 11 residues. Per germline, CDR1 MGHDK and CDR2 SYGVNS. For the CDR3, the DNA is TGTGCCAGCACTGATATTCGTGAGCAGTTCTTC. Translation: CASTDIREQFF.

The chain couples TRBV19 to TRBJ1-6; the match to TRBD1 covers 9 bases. The CDR3 is 16 residues long. Germline trimming cut 8 bases from V and 8 bases from J; bases unmatched to any gene: 13. Germline CDR1 LNHDA, CDR2 SQIVND (reference sequence). CDR3 sequence reads: CASGTPRQGVHSPLHF. For the CDR3, the DNA is TGTGCCAGTGGGACTCCCAGACAGGGGGTCCATTCACCCCTCCACTTT.

The CDR3 loop is CASSDPGGAGNTIYF. Here the CDR3 DNA reads TGCGCCAGCAGTGATCCCGGAGGTGCTGGAAACACCATATATTTT. This chain uses TRBV10-1 with TRBJ1-3; no definite D call. The CDR3 extends over 15 amino acids. Germline V gene data show CDR1 as WNHNN and CDR2 as SYGVQD (reference sequence). V was trimmed by 3 bases and J by 2 bases, leaving 11 bases between them.

The chain links TRBV6-1 to TRBJ1-3; possible D gene TRBD1, 5 bases. In germline, CDR1 is MNHNS, CDR2 SASEGT. The CDR3 has 15 residues. V was trimmed by 2 bases and J by 4 bases, leaving 12 bases between them. The CDR3 protein is CASSEQGRSGNTIYF. CDR3 sequence (DNA): TGTGCCAGCAGTGAACAGGGTCGATCGGGAAACACCATATATTTT.

V usage is TRBV2 and J usage is TRBJ1-4; D is perhaps TRBD1 (6 bases). V was cut by 6 bases and J by 0 bases, with 17 bases left in between. Germline values: CDR1 SNHLY, CDR2 FYNNEI. The CDR3 contains 17 residues. DNA for the CDR3: TGTGCCAGCAGAAAAGGGGGGGGTTATTCAACTAATGAAAAACTGTTTTTT. Translating gives CASRKGGGYSTNEKLFF. The variable domain in full, with the rest retrieved from reference TRBV2 and TRBJ1-4, is EPEVTQTPSHQVTQMGQEVILRCVPISNHLYFYWYRQILGQKVEFLVSFYNNEISEKSEIFDDQFSVERPDGSNFTLKIRSTKLEDSAMYFCASRKGGGYSTNEKLFFGSGTQLSVL.